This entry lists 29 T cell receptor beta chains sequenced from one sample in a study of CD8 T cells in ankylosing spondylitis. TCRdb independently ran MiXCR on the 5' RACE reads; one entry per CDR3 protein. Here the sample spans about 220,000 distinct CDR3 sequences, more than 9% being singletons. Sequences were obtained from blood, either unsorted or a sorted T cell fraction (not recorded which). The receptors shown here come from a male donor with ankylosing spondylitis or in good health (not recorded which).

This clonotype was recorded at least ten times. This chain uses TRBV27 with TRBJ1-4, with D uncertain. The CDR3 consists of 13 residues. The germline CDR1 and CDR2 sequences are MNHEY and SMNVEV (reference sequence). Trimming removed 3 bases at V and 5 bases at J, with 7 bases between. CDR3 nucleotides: TGTGCCAGCAGTTTTTATCCCAATGAAAAACTGTTTTTT. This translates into CASSFYPNEKLFF.

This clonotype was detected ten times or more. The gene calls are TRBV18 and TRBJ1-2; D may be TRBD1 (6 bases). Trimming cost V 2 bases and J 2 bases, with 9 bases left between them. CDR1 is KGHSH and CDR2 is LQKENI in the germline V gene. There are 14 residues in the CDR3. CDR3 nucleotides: TGTGCCAGCTCACCAGGCAGGGGCAACTATGGCTACACCTTC. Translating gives CASSPGRGNYGYTF. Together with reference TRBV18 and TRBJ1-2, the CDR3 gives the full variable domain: NAGVMQNPRHLVRRRGQEARLRCSPMKGHSHVYWYRQLPEEGLKFMVYLQKENIIDESGMPKERFSAEFPKEGPSILRIQQVVRGDSAAYFCASSPGRGNYGYTFGSGTRLTVV.

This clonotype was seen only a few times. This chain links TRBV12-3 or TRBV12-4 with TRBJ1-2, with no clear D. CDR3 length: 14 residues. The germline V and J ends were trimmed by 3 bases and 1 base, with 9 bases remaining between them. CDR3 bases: TGTGCCAGCAGTTTCAGTGAGGATAACTATGGCTACACCTTC. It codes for CASSFSEDNYGYTF.

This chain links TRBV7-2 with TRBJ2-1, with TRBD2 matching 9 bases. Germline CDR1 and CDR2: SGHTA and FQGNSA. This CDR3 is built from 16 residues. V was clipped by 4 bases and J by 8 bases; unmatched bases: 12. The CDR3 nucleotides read TGTGCCAGCAGCTCCGGACTAGCGCTAATCAACCATGAGCAGTTCTTC. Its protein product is CASSSGLALINHEQFF.

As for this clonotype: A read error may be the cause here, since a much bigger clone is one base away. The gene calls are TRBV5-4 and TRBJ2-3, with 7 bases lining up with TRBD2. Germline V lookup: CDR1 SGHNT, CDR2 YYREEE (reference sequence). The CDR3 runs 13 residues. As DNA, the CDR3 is TGTGCCAGCGGGGGGGGAAGCACAGATACGCAGTCTTTT. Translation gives CASGGGSTDTQSF.

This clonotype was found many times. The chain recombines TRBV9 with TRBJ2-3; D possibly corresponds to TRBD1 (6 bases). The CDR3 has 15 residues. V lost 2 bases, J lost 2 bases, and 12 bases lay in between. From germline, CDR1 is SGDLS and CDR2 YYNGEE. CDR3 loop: CASSVFGQITDTQYF. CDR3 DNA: TGTGCCAGCAGCGTCTTCGGACAGATCACAGATACGCAGTATTTT.

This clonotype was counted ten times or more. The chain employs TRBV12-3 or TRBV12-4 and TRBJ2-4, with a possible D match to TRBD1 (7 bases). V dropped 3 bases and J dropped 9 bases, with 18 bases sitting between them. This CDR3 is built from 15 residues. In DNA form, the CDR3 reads TGTGCCAGCAGTTTTGGAGGGGGCCCACAGAGCATTCAGTACTTC. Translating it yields CASSFGGGPQSIQYF.

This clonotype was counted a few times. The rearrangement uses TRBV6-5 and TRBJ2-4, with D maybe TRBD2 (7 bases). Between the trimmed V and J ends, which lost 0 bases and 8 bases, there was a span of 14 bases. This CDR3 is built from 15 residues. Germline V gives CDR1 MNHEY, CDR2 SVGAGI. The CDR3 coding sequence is TGTGCCAGCAGTTACTCGGGAGGGAAGGGGGACATTCAGTACTTC. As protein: CASSYSGGKGDIQYF.

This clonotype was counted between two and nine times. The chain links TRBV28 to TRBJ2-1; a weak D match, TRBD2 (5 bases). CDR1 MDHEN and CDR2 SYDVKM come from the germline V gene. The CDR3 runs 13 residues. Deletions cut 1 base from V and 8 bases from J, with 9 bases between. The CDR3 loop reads CASSLSGIDEQFF. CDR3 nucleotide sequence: TGTGCCAGCAGTTTATCGGGAATCGATGAGCAGTTCTTC.

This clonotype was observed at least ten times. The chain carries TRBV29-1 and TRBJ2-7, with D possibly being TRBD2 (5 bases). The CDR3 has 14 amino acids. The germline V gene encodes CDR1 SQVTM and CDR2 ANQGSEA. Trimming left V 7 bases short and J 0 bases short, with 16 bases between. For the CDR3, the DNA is TGCAGCGCCGCCCCAGACACTAGCTCCTACGAGCAGTACTTC. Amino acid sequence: CSAAPDTSSYEQYF.

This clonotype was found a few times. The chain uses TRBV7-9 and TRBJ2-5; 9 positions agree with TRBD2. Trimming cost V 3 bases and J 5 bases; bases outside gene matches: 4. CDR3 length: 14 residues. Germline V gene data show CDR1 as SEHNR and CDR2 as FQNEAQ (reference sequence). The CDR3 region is CASSFLAGYETQYF. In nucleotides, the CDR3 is TGTGCCAGCAGCTTCCTAGCGGGGTATGAGACCCAGTACTTC.

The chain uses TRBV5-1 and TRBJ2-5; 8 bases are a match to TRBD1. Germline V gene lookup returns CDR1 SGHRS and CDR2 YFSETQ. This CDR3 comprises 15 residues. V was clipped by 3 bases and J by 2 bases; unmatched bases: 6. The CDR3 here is CASSSVTGVQETQYF. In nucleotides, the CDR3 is TGCGCCAGCAGCTCCGTGACAGGGGTACAAGAGACCCAGTACTTC. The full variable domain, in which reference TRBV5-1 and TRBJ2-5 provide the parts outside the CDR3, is KAGVTQTPRYLIKTRGQQVTLSCSPISGHRSVSWYQQTPGQGLQFLFEYFSETQRNKGNFPGRFSGRQFSNSRSEMNVSTLELGDSALYLCASSSVTGVQETQYFGPGTRLLVL.

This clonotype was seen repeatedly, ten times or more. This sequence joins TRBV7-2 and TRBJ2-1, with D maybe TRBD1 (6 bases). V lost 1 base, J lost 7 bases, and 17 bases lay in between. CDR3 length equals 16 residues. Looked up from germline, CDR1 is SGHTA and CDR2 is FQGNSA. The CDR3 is CASSLVAGAIGNEQFF. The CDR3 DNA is TGTGCCAGCAGCTTAGTTGCAGGGGCAATTGGGAATGAGCAGTTCTTC.

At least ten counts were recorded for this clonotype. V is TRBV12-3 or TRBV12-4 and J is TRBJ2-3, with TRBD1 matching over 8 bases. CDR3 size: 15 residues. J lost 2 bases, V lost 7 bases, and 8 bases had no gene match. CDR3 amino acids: CASKTGTGLTDTQYF. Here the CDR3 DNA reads TGTGCCAGCAAAACCGGGACAGGCCTCACAGATACGCAGTATTTT.

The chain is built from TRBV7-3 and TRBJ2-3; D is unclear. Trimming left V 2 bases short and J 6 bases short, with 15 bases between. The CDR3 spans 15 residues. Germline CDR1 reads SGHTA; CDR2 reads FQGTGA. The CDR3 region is CASSLAPSHGDTQYF. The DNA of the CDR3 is TGTGCCAGCAGCTTAGCACCAAGCCATGGGGATACGCAGTATTTT.

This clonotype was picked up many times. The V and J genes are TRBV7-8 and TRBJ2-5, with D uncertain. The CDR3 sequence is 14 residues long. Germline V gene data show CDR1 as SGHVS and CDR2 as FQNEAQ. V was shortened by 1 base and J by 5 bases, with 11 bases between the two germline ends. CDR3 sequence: CASSLGLTKETQYF. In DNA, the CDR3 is TGTGCCAGCAGCTTAGGACTCACCAAGGAGACCCAGTACTTC.

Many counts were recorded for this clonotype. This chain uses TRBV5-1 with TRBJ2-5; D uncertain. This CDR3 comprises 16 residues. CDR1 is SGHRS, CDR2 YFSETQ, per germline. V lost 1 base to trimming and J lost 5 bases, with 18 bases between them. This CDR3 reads CASSLSNFGGKETQYF. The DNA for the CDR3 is TGCGCCAGCAGCTTGTCTAACTTTGGTGGGAAGGAGACCCAGTACTTC.

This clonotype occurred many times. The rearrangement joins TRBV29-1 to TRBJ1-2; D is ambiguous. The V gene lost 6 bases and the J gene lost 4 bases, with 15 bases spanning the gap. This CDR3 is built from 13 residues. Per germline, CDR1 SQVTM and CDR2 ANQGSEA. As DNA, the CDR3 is TGCAGCGTCCCCAGAACATTCCTCTATGGCTACACCTTC. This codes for CSVPRTFLYGYTF.

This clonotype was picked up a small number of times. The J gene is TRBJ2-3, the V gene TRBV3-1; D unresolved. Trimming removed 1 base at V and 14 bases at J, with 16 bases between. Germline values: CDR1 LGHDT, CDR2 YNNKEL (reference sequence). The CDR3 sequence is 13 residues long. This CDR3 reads CASSQGRRPYAYF. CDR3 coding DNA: TGTGCCAGCAGCCAAGGGCGACGGCCTTACGCGTATTTT.

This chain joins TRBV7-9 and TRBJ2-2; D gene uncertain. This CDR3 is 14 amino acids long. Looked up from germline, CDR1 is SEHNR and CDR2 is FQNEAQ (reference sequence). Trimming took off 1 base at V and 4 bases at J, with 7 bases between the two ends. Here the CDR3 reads CASSLGKGTGELFF. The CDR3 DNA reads TGTGCCAGCAGCTTAGGAAAGGGCACCGGGGAGCTGTTTTTT.

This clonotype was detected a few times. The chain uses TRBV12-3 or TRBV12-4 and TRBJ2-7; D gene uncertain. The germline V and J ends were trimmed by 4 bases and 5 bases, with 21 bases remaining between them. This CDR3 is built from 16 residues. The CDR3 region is CASSSEQTIRSHEQYF. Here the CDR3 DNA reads TGTGCCAGCAGTTCCGAACAGACGATCCGATCCCACGAGCAGTACTTC.

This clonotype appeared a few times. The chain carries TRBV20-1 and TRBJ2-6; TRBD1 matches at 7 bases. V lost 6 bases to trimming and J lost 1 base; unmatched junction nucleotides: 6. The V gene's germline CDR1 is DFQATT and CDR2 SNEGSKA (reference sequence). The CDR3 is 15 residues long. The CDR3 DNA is TGCAGTGCGATGCTCAGGGGGTCTGGGGCCAACGTCCTGACTTTC. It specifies CSAMLRGSGANVLTF.

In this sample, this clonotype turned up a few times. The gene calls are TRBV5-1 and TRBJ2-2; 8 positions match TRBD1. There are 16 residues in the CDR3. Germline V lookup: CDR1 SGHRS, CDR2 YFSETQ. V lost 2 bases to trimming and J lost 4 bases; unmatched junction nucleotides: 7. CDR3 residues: CASSLPTGAATGELFF. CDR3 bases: TGCGCCAGCAGCTTACCGACAGGGGCCGCCACCGGGGAGCTGTTTTTT.

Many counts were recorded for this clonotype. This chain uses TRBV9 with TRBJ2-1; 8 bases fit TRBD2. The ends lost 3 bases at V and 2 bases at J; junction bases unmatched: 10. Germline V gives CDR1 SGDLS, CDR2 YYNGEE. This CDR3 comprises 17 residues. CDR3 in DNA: TGTGCCAGCAGCGCTCCTTCCAGCGGGGGCCCCTACAATGAGCAGTTCTTC. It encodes CASSAPSSGGPYNEQFF.

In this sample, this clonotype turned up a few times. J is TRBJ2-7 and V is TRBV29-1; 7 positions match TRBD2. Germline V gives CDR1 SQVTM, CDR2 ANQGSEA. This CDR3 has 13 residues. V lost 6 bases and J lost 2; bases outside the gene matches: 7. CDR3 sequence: CSVLSGETYEQYF. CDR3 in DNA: TGCAGCGTACTAAGCGGGGAGACCTACGAGCAGTACTTC.

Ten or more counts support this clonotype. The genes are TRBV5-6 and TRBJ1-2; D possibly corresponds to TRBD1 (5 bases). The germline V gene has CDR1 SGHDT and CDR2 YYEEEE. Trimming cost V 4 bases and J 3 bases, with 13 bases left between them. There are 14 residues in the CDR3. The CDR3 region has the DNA TGTGCCAGCAGCCCGGGGACGGGATACTATGGCTACACCTTC. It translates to CASSPGTGYYGYTF.

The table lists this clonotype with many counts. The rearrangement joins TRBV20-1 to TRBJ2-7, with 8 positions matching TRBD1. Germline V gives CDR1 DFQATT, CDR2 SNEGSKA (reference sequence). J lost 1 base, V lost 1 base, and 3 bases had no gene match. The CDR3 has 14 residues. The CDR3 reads CSARAGTGSYEQYF. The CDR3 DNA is TGCAGTGCTAGAGCCGGGACAGGTTCCTACGAGCAGTACTTC.

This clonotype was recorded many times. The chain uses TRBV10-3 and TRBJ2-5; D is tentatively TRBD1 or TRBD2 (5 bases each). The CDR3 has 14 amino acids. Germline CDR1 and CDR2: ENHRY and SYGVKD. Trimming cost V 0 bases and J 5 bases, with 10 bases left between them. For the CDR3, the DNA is TGTGCCATCAGTGAGTCCGGGGCTGTGGAGACCCAGTACTTC. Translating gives CAISESGAVETQYF.

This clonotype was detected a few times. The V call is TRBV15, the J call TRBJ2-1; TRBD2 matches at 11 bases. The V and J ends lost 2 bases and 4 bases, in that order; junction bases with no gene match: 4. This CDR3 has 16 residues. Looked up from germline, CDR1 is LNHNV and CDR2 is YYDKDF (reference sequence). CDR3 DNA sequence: TGTGCCACCAGCAGATTAGCGGGGGGGGCGTACAATGAGCAGTTCTTC. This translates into CATSRLAGGAYNEQFF.